The 25 T cell receptor beta chains given below trace back to one sample, sequenced in a study of shared clonotypes between healthy human individuals. This table comes from immunoSEQ multiplex PCR, and its TCRdb copy is limited to in-frame clones, with some not included. The sample yields about 2.4 million clones, roughly 93% seen once. Sequencing input: naive CD4+ T cells from PBMCs. The subset was: CD45RA+ positively selected. These receptors were taken from a man between 18 and 35 years old in good health. Some clones in this sample may be carry-over from other donors' samples.

The chain recombines TRBV5-1 with TRBJ2-5; weak D call: TRBD2 (6 bases). The V and J ends lost 5 bases and 2 bases respectively, with 10 bases between them. The germline V gene encodes CDR1 SGHRS and CDR2 YFSETQ. The CDR3 sequence is 13 residues long. The CDR3 DNA reads as TGCGCCAGCAGGTGGACTACTCAAGAGACCCAGTACTTC. As protein: CASRWTTQETQYF. The whole variable domain, remainder taken from reference TRBV5-1 and TRBJ2-5, is KAGVTQTPRYLIKTRGQQVTLSCSPISGHRSVSWYQQTPGQGLQFLFEYFSETQRNKGNFPGRFSGRQFSNSRSEMNVSTLELGDSALYLCASRWTTQETQYFGPGTRLLVL.

About this clone itself: The sample contains more than one DNA sequence encoding this CDR3. This chain links TRBV5-1 with TRBJ1-3, with 7 bases identical to TRBD1. Per germline, CDR1 SGHRS and CDR2 YFSETQ. V shed 3 bases and J 4 bases; nucleotides not matched to a gene: 4. The CDR3 runs 14 residues. The CDR3 protein is CASSSGTAGNTIYF. In DNA, the CDR3 is TGCGCCAGCAGCTCCGGGACAGCGGGAAACACCATATATTTT.

This chain links TRBV5-1 with TRBJ2-1; D gene unclear. The V gene lost 3 bases and the J gene lost 9 bases, with 7 bases spanning the gap. CDR1 and CDR2 from the germline V gene are SGHRS and YFSETQ. The CDR3 covers 11 residues. The CDR3, as DNA: TGCGCCAGCAGCTCGCAGGTTGAGCAGTTCTTC. It specifies CASSSQVEQFF.

The chain couples TRBV5-1 to TRBJ2-7; the D gene is possibly TRBD1 (6 bases). CDR1 is SGHRS, CDR2 YFSETQ, per germline. The germline V and J ends were trimmed by 0 bases and 6 bases, with 22 bases remaining between them. This CDR3 has 17 amino acids. CDR3 DNA: TGCGCCAGCAGCTTGGCTGCCTATTCCTCCCTCAGGGGCGAGCAGTACTTC. Translated: CASSLAAYSSLRGEQYF.

The chain uses TRBV2 and TRBJ1-2, with D tentatively TRBD1 (6 bases). Germline V gene lookup returns CDR1 SNHLY and CDR2 FYNNEI. Trimming removed 9 bases at V and 4 bases at J, with 15 bases between. The length of the CDR3 is 13 residues. CDR3 region: CASGGGNSYGYTF. CDR3 bases: TGTGCCAGTGGAGGGGGGAACAGCTATGGCTACACCTTC.

This rearrangement joins TRBV6-1 to TRBJ1-5, with D uncertain. The CDR3 extends over 14 amino acids. V lost 3 bases and J 0 bases, leaving 6 bases between the germline ends. The germline V gene encodes CDR1 MNHNS and CDR2 SASEGT. The CDR3 region has the DNA TGTGCCAGCAGTGATCCATATAGCAATCAGCCCCAGCATTTT. Translated, it gives CASSDPYSNQPQHF.

The J gene is TRBJ2-1, the V gene TRBV11-2; D is perhaps TRBD2 (6 bases). Germline V CDR1 and CDR2: SGHAT, FQNNGV. The CDR3 has 16 amino acids. V was clipped by 5 bases and J by 4 bases, with 18 bases between them. The CDR3 loop reads CASSPRGPAGYNEQFF. In DNA, the CDR3 is TGTGCCAGCAGCCCCCGCGGGCCAGCGGGTTACAATGAGCAGTTCTTC.

The rearrangement links TRBV29-1 to TRBJ2-7; tentatively, D is TRBD1 (6 bases). The CDR3 totals 13 residues. The germline V and J ends were trimmed by 7 bases and 3 bases, with 16 bases remaining between them. Germline V gene lookup returns CDR1 SQVTM and CDR2 ANQGSEA. CDR3 loop: CSANGTPVYEQYF. The CDR3 DNA is TGCAGCGCTAACGGGACACCTGTCTACGAGCAGTACTTC.

The chain uses TRBV9 and TRBJ1-3; TRBD1 matches at 7 bases. The CDR3 is 15 residues long. Losses at the gene ends were 5 bases for V and 0 bases for J; bases not matched to a gene: 5. The germline CDR1 and CDR2 sequences are SGDLS and YYNGEE. For the CDR3, the DNA is TGTGCCAGCAGTGTACAGGGGAGCTCTGGAAACACCATATATTTT. Translation: CASSVQGSSGNTIYF.

The rearrangement joins TRBV28 to TRBJ2-7; D remains unclear. CDR1 MDHEN and CDR2 SYDVKM come from the germline V gene. CDR3 length equals 17 residues. V was pared by 5 bases and J by 2 bases, with 22 bases between. CDR3 sequence reads: CASSLVGPSWRTYEQYF. The CDR3 DNA sequence: TGTGCCAGCAGTCTAGTGGGCCCTTCTTGGCGAACCTACGAGCAGTACTTC.

About this clone: Additional DNA sequences in this sample encode the identical CDR3. The rearrangement joins TRBV7-2 to TRBJ2-7, with D unresolved. The V gene lost 5 bases and the J gene lost 0 bases, with 8 bases spanning the gap. The CDR3 consists of 13 residues. The germline gives CDR1 SGHTA, CDR2 FQGNSA. The CDR3 is CASSPPSSYEQYF. For the CDR3, the DNA is TGTGCCAGCAGCCCCCCCAGCTCCTACGAGCAGTACTTC.

The chain employs TRBV19 and TRBJ1-1, with 7 bases that match TRBD1. Per germline, CDR1 LNHDA and CDR2 SQIVND (reference sequence). With 10 bases clipped from V and 1 base from J, the junction kept 15 bases outside the gene matches. CDR3 length: 16 amino acids. The CDR3 nucleotides are TGTGCCACTCACAAAAGGGGGAACAGGGGGAACACTGAAGCTTTCTTT. Its translation: CATHKRGNRGNTEAFF.

To note about this clone: The sample carries other DNA sequences with the same CDR3. The chain links TRBV10-3 to TRBJ1-1; D unresolved. Germline V gene sequence: CDR1 ENHRY, CDR2 SYGVKD. Between the trimmed V and J ends, which lost 0 bases and 1 base, there was a span of 6 bases. The CDR3 extends over 14 amino acids. In nucleotides, the CDR3 is TGTGCCATCAGTGAGTCGTTGGGGAACACTGAAGCTTTCTTT. Residues: CAISESLGNTEAFF.

The chain joins TRBV19 to TRBJ2-1; the D gene is possibly TRBD1 (5 bases). The CDR3 is 14 amino acids. Trimming stripped 2 bases from V and 7 bases from J, with 12 bases between. In germline, CDR1 is LNHDA, CDR2 SQIVND (reference sequence). The CDR3 region is CASSISPRANEQFF. In DNA form, the CDR3 reads TGTGCCAGTAGTATAAGCCCCAGGGCAAATGAGCAGTTCTTC. The variable domain in full, completed from reference TRBV19 and TRBJ2-1, reads DGGITQSPKYLFRKEGQNVTLSCEQNLNHDAMYWYRQDPGQGLRLIYYSQIVNDFQKGDIAEGYSVSREKKESFPLTVTSAQKNPTAFYLCASSISPRANEQFFGPGTRLTVL.

The chain links TRBV19 to TRBJ2-5, with 7 bases fitting TRBD2. This CDR3 contains 14 residues. Losses at the gene ends were 1 base for V and 3 bases for J; bases not matched to a gene: 2. CDR1 is LNHDA and CDR2 is SQIVND in the germline V gene (reference sequence). CDR3 in amino acids: CASSIVLAEETQYF. In nucleotides, the CDR3 is TGTGCCAGTAGTATAGTTCTAGCGGAAGAGACCCAGTACTTC.

This sequence joins TRBV28 and TRBJ1-2, with D possibly TRBD1 on 6 matching bases. From germline, CDR1 is MDHEN and CDR2 SYDVKM. The CDR3 loop spans 11 amino acids. CDR3 DNA: TGTGCAATACAGGGTATCTATGGCTACACCTTC. Protein: CAIQGIYGYTF.

Written as DNA, the CDR3 is TGCGCCAGCAGCCACTGGGGGACCGGGGCCAACGTCCTGACTTTC. It is translated as CASSHWGTGANVLTF. The rearrangement joins TRBV5-1 to TRBJ2-6; D is tentatively TRBD1 or TRBD2 (5 bases each). The CDR3 covers 15 residues. Germline lookup yields CDR1 SGHRS and CDR2 YFSETQ. V was cut by 4 bases and J by 4 bases, with 12 bases left in between.

This chain joins TRBV5-1 and TRBJ2-7, with 10 bases matching TRBD2. Unmatched junction bases numbered 6, after V lost 3 bases and J lost 3 bases. CDR1 is SGHRS, CDR2 YFSETQ, per germline. The CDR3 covers 15 residues. CDR3 DNA sequence: TGCGCCAGCAGCTCCCCTAGCGGGAGTATCTACGAGCAGTACTTC. It codes for CASSSPSGSIYEQYF.

CDR3 nucleotides: TGTGCCACCGCCCCGGGTTCCTCCTACAATGAGCAGTTCTTC. This encodes CATAPGSSYNEQFF. V usage is TRBV6-1 and J usage is TRBJ2-1; no definite D call. The V gene's germline CDR1 is MNHNS and CDR2 SASEGT. V was cut by 10 bases and J by 0 bases, with 13 bases left in between. This CDR3 is 14 amino acids long.

V is TRBV4-1 and J is TRBJ1-2; D remains ambiguous. Looked up from germline, CDR1 is MGHRA and CDR2 is YSYEKL. Trimming took 1 base from V and 4 from J, leaving 13 bases between them. The CDR3 runs 15 residues. CDR3 sequence: CASSQGFPGPYGYTF. DNA for the CDR3: TGCGCCAGCAGCCAAGGTTTCCCAGGCCCCTATGGCTACACCTTC.

The rearrangement links TRBV15 to TRBJ1-3, with D possibly TRBD1 on 5 matching bases. The CDR3 runs 16 residues. V lost 0 bases and J 9 bases, leaving 18 bases between the germline ends. Germline assignment: CDR1 LNHNV and CDR2 YYDKDF (reference sequence). The CDR3 sequence: CATSRDRAMGGTTIYF. DNA for the CDR3: TGTGCCACCAGCAGAGATCGAGCAATGGGGGGGACCACCATATATTTT.

The chain joins TRBV28 to TRBJ2-7; 14 positions agree with TRBD2. Unmatched junction bases numbered 8, after V lost 7 bases and J lost 3 bases. The germline V gene encodes CDR1 MDHEN and CDR2 SYDVKM. The CDR3 sequence is 16 residues long. CDR3 DNA: TGTGCCAGCACCAGCCTAGGACTAGCGGGAGGCTACGAGCAGTACTTC. Translation: CASTSLGLAGGYEQYF.

The rearrangement links TRBV27 to TRBJ1-2; D might be TRBD1 (5 bases). CDR1 and CDR2 from the germline V gene are MNHEY and SMNVEV (reference sequence). CDR3 length equals 14 residues. V was trimmed by 10 bases and J by 2 bases, leaving 17 bases between them. Here the CDR3 reads CATGGDGRNYGYTF. In nucleotides, the CDR3 is TGTGCCACCGGGGGTGACGGAAGAAACTATGGCTACACCTTC.

The chain joins TRBV5-1 to TRBJ1-1; 8 positions match TRBD1. Germline CDR1 reads SGHRS; CDR2 reads YFSETQ. This CDR3 spans 15 amino acids. The V segment lost 4 bases and the J segment 5 bases; nucleotides outside the gene matches: 10. CDR3 sequence: CASSGGTGVGTEAFF. The CDR3 DNA sequence: TGCGCCAGCAGCGGTGGGACAGGAGTCGGAACTGAAGCTTTCTTT.

Only one count was recorded for this clone. The chain recombines TRBV7-2 with TRBJ1-4; D gene uncertain. Germline V lookup: CDR1 SGHTA, CDR2 FQGNSA. Deletions cut 3 bases from V and 1 base from J, with 9 bases between. This CDR3 has 15 residues. CDR3 residues: CASSFSVGTNEKLFF. The CDR3 coding sequence is TGTGCCAGCAGCTTCTCTGTGGGAACTAATGAAAAACTGTTTTTT.